This T cell receptor (beta chain) was observed in a study of T cell responses to AZD1222 COVID-19 vaccine. About the research overall: Pooling was applied to second doses at about 4 or about 12 weeks.

With respect to this clone: Its antigen is unknown.

Germline V gene sequence: CDR1 SGHAT, CDR2 FQNNGV. Trimming took off 5 bases at V and 9 bases at J, with 23 bases between the two ends. The CDR3 consists of 17 residues. Libraries were prepared by immunoSEQ multiplex PCR; TCRdb keeps only in-frame clonotypes and omits some of them. The table records roughly 140,000 clones, 80% to 90% of them present only once. Study results and caveats: Only six people who got AZD1222 tested seropositive at baseline.

The chain joins TRBV11-2 to TRBJ1-6, with a weak D call TRBD1 (5 bases). Sequencing used peripheral blood, obtained on day 0 of AZD1222 vaccination. This TCR came from an adult in good health. The CDR3 DNA reads TGTGCCAGCAGCGCCATCCCCGGGGGTCCCGGTAGTTCACCCCTCCACTTT. It encodes CASSAIPGGPGSSPLHF.